These 7 T cell receptor beta chains share one sample of origin, sequenced in a study of blood T cells in healthy people across ages. The use of a sample-barcoded 5' primer and a J-beta primer mix characterized a second PCR of roughly 7 to 11 cycles. From the 5' RACE reads, TCRdb called clonotypes with MiXCR, one entry per CDR3 protein. The data hold 1.2 million to 1.5 million distinct CDR3 sequences, with 42% observed a single time. The sequenced material came from blood. The receptors here all came from a woman under 30 in good health.

The gene calls are TRBV4-1 and TRBJ1-2; maybe TRBD1 (5 bases). The CDR3 consists of 15 residues. Germline V gives CDR1 MGHRA, CDR2 YSYEKL. Trimming left V 3 bases short and J 7 bases short, with 18 bases between. CDR3 protein: CASSHAAGSVGGYTF. The CDR3, as DNA: TGCGCCAGCAGCCATGCGGCAGGGTCAGTAGGTGGCTACACCTTC.

Written as DNA, the CDR3 is TGTGCCATTTCCCTCGGACCGGCCGCCGGTGGGAACGAGCAGTACTTC. This codes for CAISLGPAAGGNEQYF. The chain uses TRBV10-3 and TRBJ2-7; D remains ambiguous. The CDR3 is 16 amino acids. V lost 9 bases and J 5 bases, leaving 26 bases between the germline ends. Per germline, CDR1 ENHRY and CDR2 SYGVKD.

This clonotype was seen more than once but under ten times. The chain carries TRBV18 and TRBJ2-7, with 7 bases aligning to TRBD1. Germline V gene sequence: CDR1 KGHSH, CDR2 LQKENI. The ends lost 5 bases at V and 5 bases at J; junction bases unmatched: 6. The CDR3 extends over 13 amino acids. The CDR3, as DNA: TGTGCCAGCTCAAACAGGGGAGTCAACGAGCAGTACTTC. The encoded protein is CASSNRGVNEQYF.

The rearrangement links TRBV6-5 to TRBJ2-3; TRBD2 matches 10 bases. Germline CDR1 is MNHEY and CDR2 is SVGAGI. This CDR3 spans 14 amino acids. Trimming at V came to 10 bases and at J to 9 bases, leaving 13 bases not matched to a gene. The CDR3 DNA sequence: TGTGCCATCCGAAGGTCGGCACTAGCGGGGACGCAGTATTTT. The encoded protein is CAIRRSALAGTQYF.

The rearrangement links TRBV10-3 to TRBJ1-1, with D tentatively TRBD1 (5 bases). The CDR3 has 13 amino acids. Trimming left V 8 bases short and J 7 bases short, with 17 bases between. In germline, CDR1 is ENHRY, CDR2 SYGVKD. Here the CDR3 reads CAIGGNEYFEAFF. CDR3 nucleotide sequence: TGTGCCATCGGGGGTAATGAATACTTTGAAGCTTTCTTT.

This chain uses TRBV12-3 or TRBV12-4 with TRBJ1-5; 8 nucleotides align to TRBD1. The CDR3 has 15 amino acids. With V trimmed by 6 bases and J by 9 bases, 13 bases remained unmatched. CDR3 protein: CASRKDGQGFRPQHF. In nucleotides, the CDR3 is TGTGCCAGCAGGAAGGATGGACAGGGATTTCGGCCCCAGCATTTT.

The chain uses TRBV21-1 and TRBJ2-6; the table calls TRBD1, which could not be checked here. TRBV21-1 is a listed pseudogene. CDR3 size: 19 residues. In DNA form, the CDR3 reads TGTGCCAGCAGCAAAACCCGGGACCACGGCCGGGTTGGGGCCAACGTCCTGACTTTC. This sequence encodes CASSKTRDHGRVGANVLTF.